A single sample is the source of the 28 T cell receptor beta chains below, sequenced in a study of blood T cell dynamics during melanoma immunotherapy. TCRdb keeps only in-frame clones here, not all; method: immunoSEQ multiplex PCR. The data hold more than 13,000 clones, with about nine tenths observed a single time. This sample's time point: week 3, after first cycle of checkpoint inhibitor. Sample: blood, taken from a patient treated with checkpoint blockade. Receptors originate from a human donor with melanoma.

As for this clone: The junction shows a germline mismatch at one end, possibly a read error. The V gene is TRBV7-2, the J gene TRBJ1-4, with no clear D. Germline loops: CDR1 SGHTA, CDR2 FQGNSA. The CDR3 runs 16 residues. DNA of the CDR3: TGTGCCAGCAGCCTAGCCGCTTCCCAAGCTAATGAAAAACTGTTTTTT. Its protein product is CASSLAASQANEKLFF.

The gene calls are TRBV7-6 and TRBJ2-5; D assignment may be TRBD1 or TRBD2 (6 bases each). CDR1 and CDR2 (germline): SGHVS, FNYEAQ. Trimming removed 1 base from V and 5 bases from J, with 14 bases in between. This CDR3 has 15 amino acids. CDR3 DNA sequence: TGTGCCAGCAGCTTAGGGGTTAACGGGGGCGAGACCCAGTACTTC. Amino acid sequence: CASSLGVNGGETQYF.

The CDR3, as DNA: TGCGCCAGCAGCCAAGAGTTAGGTTACAATGAGCAGTTCTTC. This codes for CASSQELGYNEQFF. The chain has TRBV4-1 and TRBJ2-1; D is uncertain. In germline, CDR1 is MGHRA, CDR2 YSYEKL. The ends were cut back, 0 bases at V and 4 bases at J, with 7 bases in the middle. This CDR3 spans 14 amino acids.

V gene TRBV6-1 combines with J gene TRBJ1-5, with D possibly matching TRBD1 (6 bases). Trimming took 9 bases from V and 6 from J, leaving 18 bases between them. CDR3 length: 14 amino acids. Per the germline V gene, CDR1 is MNHNS and CDR2 is SASEGT. CDR3 DNA: TGTGCCAGACGAGCGGGGGCTGGTTTTCAGCCCCAGCATTTT. It is translated as CARRAGAGFQPQHF.

This chain joins TRBV11-2 and TRBJ1-1; 7 bases agree with TRBD1. The CDR3 is 18 residues long. Germline V gene sequence: CDR1 SGHAT, CDR2 FQNNGV. J lost 1 base, V lost 3 bases, and 14 bases had no gene match. In DNA form, the CDR3 reads TGTGCCAGCAGCTTCAACTTCAGGACTGGACAGGCGAACACTGAAGCTTTCTTT. This encodes CASSFNFRTGQANTEAFF.

The chain recombines TRBV27 with TRBJ2-5, with TRBD2 matching 10 bases. The V and J ends lost 5 bases and 4 bases, in that order; junction bases with no gene match: 4. This CDR3 is 14 amino acids long. CDR1 MNHEY and CDR2 SMNVEV come from the germline V gene (reference sequence). CDR3 residues: CASSHSGRRETQYF. The CDR3 nucleotides read TGTGCCAGCAGTCATAGCGGGAGGAGAGAGACCCAGTACTTC.

This chain joins TRBV30 and TRBJ1-3; a weak D match, TRBD1 (5 bases). Per germline, CDR1 GTSNPN and CDR2 SVGIG (reference sequence). The CDR3 has 15 amino acids. Between the trimmed V and J ends, which lost 4 bases and 0 bases, there was a span of 13 bases. Here the CDR3 DNA reads TGTGCCTGGAACTCTCGGGGGACCTCTGGAAACACCATATATTTT. As protein: CAWNSRGTSGNTIYF.

The chain links TRBV19 to TRBJ1-6, with D hard to call. Trimming shortened V by 6 bases and J by 0 bases, and 6 bases separated the two germline ends. Per the germline V gene, CDR1 is LNHDA and CDR2 is SQIVND (reference sequence). This CDR3 is 14 amino acids long. CDR3 sequence: CASRSSSYNSPLHF. The CDR3 DNA reads as TGTGCCAGTAGGAGTAGCTCCTATAATTCACCCCTCCACTTT.

This chain links TRBV7-2 with TRBJ1-2; 8 bases align to TRBD1. CDR3 length equals 14 residues. J lost 5 bases, V lost 5 bases, and 7 bases had no gene match. CDR1 is SGHTA and CDR2 is FQGNSA in the germline V gene. This chain's CDR3 is CASSPRTGTYGYTF. CDR3 coding DNA: TGTGCCAGCAGCCCTAGGACAGGGACGTATGGCTACACCTTC.

This chain uses TRBV5-1 with TRBJ2-2; 12 nucleotides line up with TRBD2. The V gene's germline CDR1 is SGHRS and CDR2 YFSETQ. Trimming removed 4 bases from V and 5 bases from J; junction bases left unmatched: 9. The CDR3 loop spans 17 amino acids. CDR3: CASSPVGLAGNTGELFF. The CDR3 DNA reads TGCGCCAGCAGCCCGGTTGGACTAGCGGGAAATACCGGGGAGCTGTTTTTT. Supplemented by reference TRBV5-1 and TRBJ2-2, the full variable domain reads KAGVTQTPRYLIKTRGQQVTLSCSPISGHRSVSWYQQTPGQGLQFLFEYFSETQRNKGNFPGRFSGRQFSNSRSEMNVSTLELGDSALYLCASSPVGLAGNTGELFFGEGSRLTVL.

The chain couples TRBV6-6 to TRBJ2-3; D is perhaps TRBD2 (5 bases). V shed 8 bases and J shed 3 bases, with 21 bases lying between them. Germline V gives CDR1 MNHNY, CDR2 SVGAGI (reference sequence). The CDR3 spans 16 residues. The CDR3 sequence is CASRNRVASLTDTQYF. The CDR3 DNA reads TGTGCCAGCCGTAACCGAGTAGCGTCTTTGACAGATACGCAGTATTTT.

This clone was seen a single time. This rearrangement joins TRBV7-8 to TRBJ2-1; D gene unclear. V dropped 1 base and J dropped 10 bases, with 5 bases sitting between them. The CDR3 covers 11 residues. The V gene's germline CDR1 is SGHVS and CDR2 FQNEAQ. CDR3 protein: CASSLEWEQFF. CDR3 DNA sequence: TGTGCCAGCAGCTTAGAGTGGGAGCAGTTCTTC.

The V gene is TRBV4-3, the J gene TRBJ1-6, with a tentative D call TRBD1 (5 bases). CDR1 and CDR2 (germline): LGHNA, YSLEER. Trimming left V 3 bases short and J 4 bases short, with 19 bases between. The CDR3 length is 18 residues. The CDR3 DNA follows: TGCGCCAGCAGCCAGGATTCTGTGGCAGGGTCATATAATTCACCCCTCCACTTT. Encoded protein: CASSQDSVAGSYNSPLHF.

This rearrangement joins TRBV21-1 to TRBJ2-7; TRBD1, the D gene given by the table, was not confirmed from the DNA. TRBV21-1 is tagged as a pseudogene. The length of the CDR3 is 17 residues. For the CDR3, the DNA is TGTGCCAGCAGCACACCTGGAGGGTTGACAGGGACCTACGAGCAGTACTTC. Translating it yields CASSTPGGLTGTYEQYF.

The chain combines TRBV4-1 with TRBJ2-5; the D is unclear. The assigned J gene may be wrong: the sequence end matches TRBJ2-7 better. This CDR3 is built from 13 residues. Germline V gene lookup returns CDR1 MGHRA and CDR2 YSYEKL. CDR3 in amino acids: CASSQVGNYEQYF. The CDR3 nucleotides read TGCGCCAGCAGCCAAGTAGGTAACTACGAGCAGTACTTC.

J is TRBJ2-1 and V is TRBV10-3; 9 bases align to TRBD1. V lost 7 bases, J lost 2 bases, and 3 bases stayed unmatched. The germline gives CDR1 ENHRY, CDR2 SYGVKD. CDR3 size: 14 residues. As DNA, the CDR3 is TGTGCCATCACCGGACAGGGGACCTACAATGAGCAGTTCTTC. Protein: CAITGQGTYNEQFF.

The chain recombines TRBV28 with TRBJ2-2, with D maybe TRBD2 (6 bases). Germline assignment: CDR1 MDHEN and CDR2 SYDVKM. V gave up 4 bases and J gave up 7 bases, with 13 bases separating them. The CDR3 has 14 amino acids. CDR3 residues: CASSSYTAGGELFF. Written as DNA, the CDR3 is TGTGCCAGCAGTTCGTATACAGCGGGCGGGGAGCTGTTTTTT. The full variable domain, its missing parts supplied by reference TRBV28 and TRBJ2-2, is DVKVTQSSRYLVKRTGEKVFLECVQDMDHENMFWYRQDPGLGLRLIYFSYDVKMKEKGDIPEGYSVSREKKERFSLILESASTNQTSMYLCASSSYTAGGELFFGEGSRLTVL.

The V and J genes are TRBV5-4 and TRBJ2-5; a weak D match, TRBD2 (5 bases). CDR3 length equals 13 residues. CDR1 is SGHNT, CDR2 YYREEE, per germline (reference sequence). Trimming shortened V by 4 bases and J by 5 bases, and 12 bases separated the two germline ends. The CDR3 DNA reads TGTGCCAGCAGCGCAACTAGAGGCGAGACCCAGTACTTC. Translated: CASSATRGETQYF.

The chain combines TRBV27 with TRBJ1-3; D not resolved. The germline V gene has CDR1 MNHEY and CDR2 SMNVEV (reference sequence). The CDR3 is made up of 15 amino acids. The V end lost 0 bases, the J end lost 2 bases, and 8 bases lay between the germline ends. The CDR3 is CASSLSFTTGNTIYF. The CDR3 coding sequence is TGTGCCAGCAGTTTATCTTTCACAACTGGAAACACCATATATTTT.

This clone was counted a few times. The chain recombines TRBV7-8 with TRBJ2-1; 9 nucleotides match TRBD2. With V trimmed by 4 bases and J by 3 bases, 7 bases remained unmatched. In germline, CDR1 is SGHVS, CDR2 FQNEAQ. The CDR3 has 16 residues. Here the CDR3 reads CASSSLLSGSYNEQFF. Here the CDR3 DNA reads TGTGCCAGCAGCTCCCTTCTTAGCGGGAGCTACAATGAGCAGTTCTTC.

This rearrangement joins TRBV11-3 to TRBJ2-7, with 9 bases fitting TRBD1. CDR3 length: 14 amino acids. Germline-derived CDR1 and CDR2 are SGHNT and YENEEA. Losses at the gene ends were 7 bases for V and 5 bases for J; bases not matched to a gene: 9. The CDR3 here is CASTPDRGLDEQYF. The CDR3 nucleotides read TGTGCCAGCACCCCGGACAGGGGACTCGACGAGCAGTACTTC.

CDR3 in DNA: TGTGCCAGCATCCCAGGAGGTGCGGGAGGGCCTAGCGGGGAGCTGTTTTTT. Translating gives CASIPGGAGGPSGELFF. The chain combines TRBV11-2 with TRBJ2-2, with TRBD2 matching 9 bases. The J segment lost 7 bases and the V segment lost 7 bases, leaving 16 bases of the junction unmatched. The CDR3 covers 17 residues. CDR1 SGHAT and CDR2 FQNNGV come from the germline V gene.

This clone was seen a few times. The chain employs TRBV11-2 and TRBJ1-2; possibly TRBD1 for D (5 bases). This CDR3 has 13 amino acids. Germline V CDR1 and CDR2: SGHAT, FQNNGV. Trimming removed 8 bases at V and 2 bases at J, with 12 bases between. Here the CDR3 reads CASARAENYGYTF. In DNA form, the CDR3 reads TGTGCCAGCGCCAGGGCGGAAAACTATGGCTACACCTTC.

The rearrangement joins TRBV27 to TRBJ2-3, with TRBD2 matching 8 bases. The V gene end was trimmed by 3 bases and the J gene end by 6 bases; junction bases not matched to a gene: 11. Germline V gives CDR1 MNHEY, CDR2 SMNVEV (reference sequence). This CDR3 comprises 16 residues. The CDR3 DNA follows: TGTGCCAGCAGTTTTCGCCTAGCGGGCCACCAGGATACGCAGTATTTT. This codes for CASSFRLAGHQDTQYF.

The chain recombines TRBV10-3 with TRBJ2-2; 7 bases are a match to TRBD2. The CDR3 is 12 amino acids. V gave up 10 bases and J gave up 5 bases; unmatched junction bases: 4. The germline V gene encodes CDR1 ENHRY and CDR2 SYGVKD. CDR3 sequence reads: CATGEGTGELFF. CDR3 DNA: TGTGCCACGGGGGAGGGGACCGGGGAGCTGTTTTTT.

V gene TRBV7-2 combines with J gene TRBJ1-5; the match to TRBD1 covers 9 bases. CDR3 length: 13 residues. Per germline, CDR1 SGHTA and CDR2 FQGNSA. V shed 4 bases and J 7 bases; nucleotides not matched to a gene: 2. In nucleotides, the CDR3 is TGTGCCAGCAGCTCCGACAGGGGGCAGCCCCAGCATTTT. Translation gives CASSSDRGQPQHF.

As to this clone: Relative to the germline gene, one junction end is altered; a read error may explain this. The rearrangement links TRBV15 to TRBJ2-7, with D perhaps TRBD1 (5 bases). This CDR3 contains 15 residues. CDR1 LNHNV and CDR2 YYDKDF come from the germline V gene (reference sequence). The CDR3 DNA sequence: TGTGCCACCAGCAGAGGGCACAAGGGGATCAGCGAGCAGTGCTTC. It translates to CATSRGHKGISEQCF.

As to this clone: Likely a read error: the CDR3 ends without its conserved phenylalanine or tryptophan. The chain employs TRBV11-2 and TRBJ2-4, with D perhaps matching TRBD1 or TRBD2 (5 bases each). With 4 bases removed from V and 2 bases from J, the gap between germline ends came to 18 bases. The CDR3 length is 17 residues. Germline lookup yields CDR1 SGHAT and CDR2 FQNNGV. The CDR3: CASSSRTGTATKNIQYL. CDR3 bases: TGTGCCAGCAGCTCACGGACCGGGACGGCTACCAAAAACATTCAGTACCTC.